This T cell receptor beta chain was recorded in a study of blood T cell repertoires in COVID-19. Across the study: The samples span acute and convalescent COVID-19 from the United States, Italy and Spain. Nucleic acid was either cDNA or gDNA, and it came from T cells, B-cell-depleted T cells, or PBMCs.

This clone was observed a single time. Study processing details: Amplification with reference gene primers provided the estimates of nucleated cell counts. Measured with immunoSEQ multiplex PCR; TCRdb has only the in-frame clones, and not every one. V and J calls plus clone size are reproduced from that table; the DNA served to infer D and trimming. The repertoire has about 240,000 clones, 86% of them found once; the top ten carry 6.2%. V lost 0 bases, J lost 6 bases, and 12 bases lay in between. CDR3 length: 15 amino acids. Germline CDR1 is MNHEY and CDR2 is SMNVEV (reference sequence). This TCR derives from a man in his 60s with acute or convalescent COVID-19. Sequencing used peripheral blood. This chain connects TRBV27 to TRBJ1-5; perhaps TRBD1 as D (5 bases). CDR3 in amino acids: CASSLSRAGGQPQHF. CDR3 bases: TGTGCCAGCAGTTTATCGAGGGCCGGGGGTCAGCCCCAGCATTTT.